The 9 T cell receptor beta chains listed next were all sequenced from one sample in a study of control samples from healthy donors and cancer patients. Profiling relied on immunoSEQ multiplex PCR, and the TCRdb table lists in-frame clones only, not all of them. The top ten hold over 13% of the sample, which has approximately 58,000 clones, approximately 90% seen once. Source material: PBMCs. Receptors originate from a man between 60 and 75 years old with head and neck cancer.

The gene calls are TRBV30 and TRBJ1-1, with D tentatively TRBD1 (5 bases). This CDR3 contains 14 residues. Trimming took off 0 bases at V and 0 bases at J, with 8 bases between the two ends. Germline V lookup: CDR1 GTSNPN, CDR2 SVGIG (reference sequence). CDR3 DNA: TGTGCCTGGAGTGTGGGGGGACTGAACACTGAAGCTTTCTTT. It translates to CAWSVGGLNTEAFF.

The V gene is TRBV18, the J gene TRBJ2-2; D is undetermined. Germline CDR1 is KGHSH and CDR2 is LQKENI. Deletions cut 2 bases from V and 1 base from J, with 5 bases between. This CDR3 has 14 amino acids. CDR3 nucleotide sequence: TGTGCCAGCTCACCAGCAGGGAACACCGGGGAGCTGTTTTTT. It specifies CASSPAGNTGELFF. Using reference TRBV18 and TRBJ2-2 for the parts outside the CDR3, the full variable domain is NAGVMQNPRHLVRRRGQEARLRCSPMKGHSHVYWYRQLPEEGLKFMVYLQKENIIDESGMPKERFSAEFPKEGPSILRIQQVVRGDSAAYFCASSPAGNTGELFFGEGSRLTVL.

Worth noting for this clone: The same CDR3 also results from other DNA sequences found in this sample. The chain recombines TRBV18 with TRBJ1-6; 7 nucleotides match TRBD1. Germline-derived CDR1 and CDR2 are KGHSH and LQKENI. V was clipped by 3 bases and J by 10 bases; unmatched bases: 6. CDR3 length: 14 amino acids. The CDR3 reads CASSPRGTNSPLHF. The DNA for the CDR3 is TGTGCCAGCTCACCCAGGGGGACGAACTCACCCCTCCACTTT.

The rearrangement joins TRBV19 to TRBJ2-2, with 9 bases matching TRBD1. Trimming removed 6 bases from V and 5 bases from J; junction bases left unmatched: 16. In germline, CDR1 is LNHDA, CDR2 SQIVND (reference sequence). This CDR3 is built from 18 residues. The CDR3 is CASRRPPPNRGQTGELFF. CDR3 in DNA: TGTGCCAGTAGACGTCCCCCCCCAAACAGGGGGCAAACCGGGGAGCTGTTTTTT.

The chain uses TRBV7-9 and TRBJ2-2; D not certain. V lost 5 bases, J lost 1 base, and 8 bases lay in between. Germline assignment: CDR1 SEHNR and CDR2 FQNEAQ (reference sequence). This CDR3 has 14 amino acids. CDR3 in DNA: TGTGCCAGCAGCATTTTTATGAACACCGGGGAGCTGTTTTTT. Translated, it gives CASSIFMNTGELFF.

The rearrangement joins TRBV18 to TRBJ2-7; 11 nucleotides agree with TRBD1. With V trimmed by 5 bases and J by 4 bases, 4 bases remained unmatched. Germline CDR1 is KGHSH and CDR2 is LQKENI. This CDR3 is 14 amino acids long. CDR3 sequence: CASSGTGGSYEQYF. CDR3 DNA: TGTGCCAGCTCAGGGACAGGGGGAAGTTACGAGCAGTACTTC.

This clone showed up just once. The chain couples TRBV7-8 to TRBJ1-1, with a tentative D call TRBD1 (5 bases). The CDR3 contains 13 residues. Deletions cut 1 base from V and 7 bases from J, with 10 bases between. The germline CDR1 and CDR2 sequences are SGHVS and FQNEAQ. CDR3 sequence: CASSLVRAVEAFF. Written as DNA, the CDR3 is TGTGCCAGCAGCTTAGTCAGGGCAGTTGAAGCTTTCTTT.

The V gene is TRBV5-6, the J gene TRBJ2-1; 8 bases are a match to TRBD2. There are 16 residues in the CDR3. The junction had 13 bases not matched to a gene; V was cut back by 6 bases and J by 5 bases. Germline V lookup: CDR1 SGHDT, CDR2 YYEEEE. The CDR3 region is CASTRGGRLGHNEQFF. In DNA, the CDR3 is TGTGCCAGCACCCGGGGGGGGCGACTAGGTCACAATGAGCAGTTCTTC.

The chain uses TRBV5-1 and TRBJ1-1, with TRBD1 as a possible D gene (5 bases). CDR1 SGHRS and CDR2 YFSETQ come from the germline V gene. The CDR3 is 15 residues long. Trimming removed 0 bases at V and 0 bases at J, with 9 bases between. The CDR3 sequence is CASSLGQYMNTEAFF. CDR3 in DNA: TGCGCCAGCAGCTTGGGACAGTACATGAACACTGAAGCTTTCTTT.